The rows below give T cell receptor beta chains drawn from one sample of a study of blood T cell repertoires in COVID-19. Produced via immunoSEQ multiplex PCR; TCRdb's table is partial and in-frame only. The sample contains fewer than 700,000 clones, 70% to 90% of which appear only once. Sequencing was done on a sample of peripheral blood. These receptors originate from a woman between 45 and 60 years old with COVID-19, enrolled during active disease. Both conserved end residues are part of each CDR3. A D gene is named only where the DNA matches it firmly. Clone size is not always given. Where it is, it says once, few, many or a class for expanded clones.

NA,TRBV19,TRBJ1-5,once,CASSRQYNQPQHF,TGTGCCAGTAGCCGACAGTACAATCAGCCCCAGCATTTT
NA,TRBV11-2,TRBJ1-2,NA,CASSSSRVYGYTF,TGTGCCAGCAGCTCGTCACGGGTCTATGGCTACACCTTC
TRBD1,TRBV5-4,TRBJ1-4,NA,CASSPGQGREKLFF,TGTGCCAGCAGCCCCGGACAGGGGAGGGAAAAACTGTTTTTT
NA,TRBV10-1,TRBJ1-2,NA,CASRLQRQLSYGYTF,TGCGCCAGCCGCCTCCAGAGACAGCTATCCTATGGCTACACCTTC
TRBD2,TRBV27,TRBJ2-3,NA,CASSSTSGGSDTQYF,TGTGCCAGCAGTTCGACTAGCGGGGGGTCAGATACGCAGTATTTT
NA,TRBV5-4,TRBJ2-3,NA,CASSSRFETLPRADTQYF,TGTGCCAGCAGCTCTAGATTTGAAACCCTTCCCCGGGCAGATACGCAGTATTTT
NA,TRBV18,TRBJ1-2,NA,CASSRREGYTF,TGTGCCAGCTCCCGGAGGGAAGGCTACACCTTC
NA,TRBV21-1,TRBJ1-2,NA,CASSSGTDEEDF,TGTGCCAGCAGCTCCGGGACAGACGAAGAAGACTTC
TRBD1,TRBV9,TRBJ2-7,NA,CASSVVGTEGGYEQYF,TGTGCCAGCAGCGTAGTTGGGACAGAAGGGGGATACGAGCAGTACTTC
NA,TRBV28,TRBJ1-1,NA,CASSLQSEAFF,TGTGCCAGCAGTCTACAGAGTGAAGCTTTCTTT
TRBD2,TRBV9,TRBJ2-3,NA,CASSVGSGGLRRTDTQYF,TGTGCCAGCAGCGTAGGTAGCGGGGGCCTCCGGAGAACAGATACGCAGTATTTT
NA,TRBV5-1,TRBJ1-2,NA,CASSATGANYGYTF,TGCGCCAGCAGCGCGACAGGAGCTAACTATGGCTACACCTTC
NA,TRBV6-5,TRBJ1-5,NA,CASAGGHPNQPQHF,TGTGCCAGCGCGGGGGGACACCCCAATCAGCCCCAGCATTTT
TRBD2,TRBV24-1,TRBJ2-5,NA,CATSDGLAETQYF,TGTGCCACCAGTGACGGACTAGCGGAGACCCAGTACTTC
NA,TRBV18,TRBJ1-5,once,CASSPRGGHQPQHF,TGTGCCAGCTCACCGAGGGGGGGACATCAGCCCCAGCATTTT
TRBD1,TRBV7-8,TRBJ1-2,NA,CASSWTGGDYGYTF,TGTGCCAGCAGCTGGACAGGGGGCGACTATGGCTACACCTTC
NA,TRBV5-1,TRBJ1-6,NA,CASSLAGSRYNSPLHF,TGCGCCAGCAGCTTGGCCGGGTCCCGTTATAATTCACCCCTCCACTTT
NA,TRBV3-1/TRBV3-2,TRBJ1-4,NA,CASSRGGVVNNEKLFF,TGTGCCAGCAGCCGCGGGGGGGTGGTGAACAACGAAAAACTGTTTTTT
NA,TRBV21-1,TRBJ2-7,NA,CASSKAWDREFYEQYF,TGTGCCAGCAGCAAAGCGTGGGACAGGGAGTTCTACGAGCAGTACTTC
NA,TRBV27,TRBJ1-5,NA,CASSLRQPNQPQHF,TGTGCCAGCAGTTTACGACAGCCCAATCAGCCCCAGCATTTT
NA,TRBV7-9,TRBJ2-5,NA,CASSLGPRGQETQYF,TGTGCCAGCAGCTTAGGGCCCAGGGGTCAAGAGACCCAGTACTTC
NA,TRBV15,TRBJ2-2,NA,CATSSENSPEGELFF,TGTGCCACCAGCAGCGAAAACAGTCCGGAAGGGGAGCTGTTTTTT
NA,TRBV28,TRBJ1-2,NA,CASSYRPPLDGYTF,TGTGCCAGCAGCTACAGGCCCCCTTTGGATGGCTACACCTTC
NA,TRBV11-2,TRBJ2-1,NA,CASSFGGSYNEQFF,TGTGCCAGCAGCTTCGGGGGCTCCTACAATGAGCAGTTCTTC
TRBD1,TRBV6-5,TRBJ1-2,once,CASGRTGGYTF,TGTGCCAGCGGTCGGACAGGAGGCTACACCTTC
TRBD2,TRBV7-3,TRBJ2-2,once,CASSPTSSGGATGELFF,TGTGCCAGCAGCCCAACCTCTAGCGGGGGGGCCACCGGGGAGCTGTTTTTT
TRBD2,TRBV5-1,TRBJ2-2,once,CASSRRDYDTGELFF,TGCGCCAGCAGCCGCCGGGACTACGACACCGGGGAGCTGTTTTTT
NA,TRBV13,TRBJ1-1,NA,CASSATGYTEAFF,TGTGCCAGCAGCGCTACAGGGTACACTGAAGCTTTCTTT
TRBD1,TRBV13,TRBJ2-3,NA,CASSSSTGSTDTQYF,TGTGCCAGCAGTTCATCGACAGGGAGCACAGATACGCAGTATTTT
NA,TRBV19,TRBJ1-6,NA,CASSILGLTYNSPLHF,TGTGCCAGTAGTATCCTGGGGCTGACCTATAATTCACCCCTCCACTTT
NA,TRBV5-1,TRBJ2-3,NA,CASSWIGGTDTQYF,TGCGCCAGCAGCTGGATCGGGGGAACAGATACGCAGTATTTT
TRBD1,TRBV15,TRBJ2-5,NA,CATSRDPGQQETQYF,TGTGCCACCAGCAGAGATCCGGGACAGCAAGAGACCCAGTACTTC
NA,TRBV5-4,TRBJ1-4,once,CASSFGGFNEKLFF,TGTGCCAGCAGCTTCGGGGGATTCAATGAAAAACTGTTTTTT
NA,TRBV27,TRBJ1-1,NA,CASSSQPTYTEAFF,TGTGCCAGCAGCTCACAGCCAACCTACACTGAAGCTTTCTTT
NA,TRBV29-1,TRBJ1-1,NA,CSVGVTEAFF,TGCAGCGTTGGAGTCACTGAAGCTTTCTTT
NA,TRBV5-6,TRBJ1-1,NA,CASSSGLASGMNTEAFF,TGTGCCAGCAGCTCCGGACTCGCGTCCGGTATGAACACTGAAGCTTTCTTT
NA,TRBV6-5,TRBJ1-1,NA,CASSYWQITEAFF,TGTGCCAGCAGTTATTGGCAGATCACTGAAGCTTTCTTT
NA,TRBV2,TRBJ1-2,NA,CASSENFPGGRSNYGYTF,TGTGCCAGCAGTGAAAATTTTCCAGGCGGGCGTTCTAACTATGGCTACACCTTC
TRBD1,TRBV29-1,TRBJ1-2,NA,CSVAGTEINYGYTF,TGCAGCGTTGCCGGGACAGAGATTAACTATGGCTACACCTTC
NA,TRBV6-5,TRBJ2-1,NA,CASSYFGGLNEQFF,TGTGCCAGCAGTTACTTTGGTGGGCTCAATGAGCAGTTCTTC
NA,TRBV7-2,TRBJ1-2,NA,CASSPAGRADGYTF,TGTGCCAGCAGCCCCGCCGGGAGGGCCGATGGCTACACCTTC
NA,TRBV15,TRBJ1-1,once,CATSRDKTEAFF,TGTGCCACCAGCAGAGATAAAACTGAAGCTTTCTTT
TRBD2,TRBV7-2,TRBJ2-1,NA,CASSWSRLAAGSEQFF,TGTGCCAGCAGCTGGTCCCGACTAGCGGCGGGGAGTGAGCAGTTCTTC
NA,TRBV24-1,TRBJ2-7,NA,CATSEGQGLRGQYF,TGTGCCACCAGTGAAGGGCAGGGGCTACGAGGGCAGTACTTC
TRBD1,TRBV7-9,TRBJ1-6,NA,CASSLSGQGKSSPLHF,TGTGCCAGCAGCTTATCGGGACAGGGAAAGTCATCACCCCTCCACTTT
NA,TRBV5-1,TRBJ2-3,once,CASSLVQYREGTDTQYF,TGCGCCAGCAGCTTGGTTCAGTATAGGGAGGGCACAGATACGCAGTATTTT
TRBD1,TRBV30,TRBJ2-3,NA,CAWSATGLRTDTQYF,TGTGCCTGGAGTGCGACAGGGTTACGGACAGATACGCAGTATTTT
TRBD1,TRBV5-1,TRBJ1-1,NA,CASSFRGTGTEAFF,TGCGCCAGCAGCTTCCGCGGGACAGGCACTGAAGCTTTCTTT
NA,TRBV12-3/TRBV12-4,TRBJ1-2,NA,CASSLSAGYGYTF,TGTGCCAGCAGTTTATCGGCAGGGTATGGCTACACCTTC
NA,TRBV2,TRBJ1-1,few,CASRSTEAFF,TGTGCCAGCAGGAGCACTGAAGCTTTCTTT
TRBD1,TRBV6-5,TRBJ1-2,NA,CASSATGEGSYGYTF,TGTGCCAGCAGCGCAACAGGGGAAGGTAGCTATGGCTACACCTTC
NA,TRBV7-9,TRBJ2-3,NA,CASSLTRDTQYF,TGTGCCAGCAGCTTAACACGCGATACGCAGTATTTT
NA,TRBV29-1,TRBJ1-2,NA,CSVGGHTF,TGCAGCGTCGGCGGTCACACCTTC
NA,TRBV19,TRBJ1-3,NA,CASSVLRGSGNTIYF,TGTGCCAGTAGTGTGCTCAGGGGATCTGGAAACACCATATATTTT
NA,TRBV21-1,TRBJ1-1,NA,CASSPHMDRGNTEAFF,TGTGCCAGCAGCCCTCACATGGACAGGGGGAACACTGAAGCTTTCTTT
NA,TRBV6-5,TRBJ1-1,once,CASSSVGATEAFF,TGTGCCAGCAGCAGCGTGGGGGCTACTGAAGCTTTCTTT
NA,TRBV3-1/TRBV3-2,TRBJ1-4,NA,CASARNEKLFF,TGTGCCAGCGCTAGGAATGAAAAACTGTTTTTT
TRBD2,TRBV5-1,TRBJ2-2,NA,CASSPQGLGGTGELFF,TGCGCCAGCAGCCCCCAGGGCCTCGGGGGGACCGGGGAGCTGTTTTTT
NA,TRBV28,TRBJ2-7,NA,CASSLRGRWGAYEQYF,TGTGCCAGCAGTTTACGAGGCCGTTGGGGGGCCTACGAGCAGTACTTC